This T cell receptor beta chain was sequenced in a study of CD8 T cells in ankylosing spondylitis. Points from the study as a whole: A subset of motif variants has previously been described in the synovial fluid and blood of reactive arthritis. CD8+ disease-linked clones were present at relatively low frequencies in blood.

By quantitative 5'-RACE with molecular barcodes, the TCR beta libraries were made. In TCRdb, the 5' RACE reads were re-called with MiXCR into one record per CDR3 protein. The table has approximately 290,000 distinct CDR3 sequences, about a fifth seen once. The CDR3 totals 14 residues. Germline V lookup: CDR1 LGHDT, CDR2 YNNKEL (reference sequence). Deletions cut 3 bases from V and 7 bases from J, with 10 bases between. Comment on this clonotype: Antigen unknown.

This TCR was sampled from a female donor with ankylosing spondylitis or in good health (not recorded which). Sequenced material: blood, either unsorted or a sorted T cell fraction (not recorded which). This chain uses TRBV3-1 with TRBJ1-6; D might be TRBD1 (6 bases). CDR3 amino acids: CASSHGQGNSPLHF. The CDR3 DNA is TGTGCCAGCAGCCACGGGCAGGGGAATTCACCCCTCCACTTT.